One and the same sample provided the 5 T cell receptor beta chains below, sequenced in a study of T cell responses to AZD1222 COVID-19 vaccine. The protocol was immunoSEQ multiplex PCR, while the TCRdb copy is restricted to in-frame clones and leaves out a portion. Of about 76,000 clones in the sample, more than 60% are singletons; the top ten hold 27%. This material consisted of peripheral blood, taken 28 days after the second dose of the MenACWY control vaccine. The source of these receptors is an adult who received the MenACWY meningococcal vaccine as a control.

The chain joins TRBV4-1 to TRBJ2-1; D remains unclear. The V gene lost 2 bases and the J gene lost 0 bases, with 8 bases spanning the gap. Per the germline V gene, CDR1 is MGHRA and CDR2 is YSYEKL. The CDR3 spans 15 residues. The CDR3 loop reads CASSQTPSSYNEQFF. The CDR3 nucleotides are TGCGCCAGCAGCCAAACGCCGAGCTCCTACAATGAGCAGTTCTTC.

This clone was found once. This chain connects TRBV5-4 to TRBJ1-4, with 8 bases lining up with TRBD1. V lost 1 base, J lost 4 bases, and 0 bases stayed unmatched. The CDR3 spans 14 residues. Germline V gives CDR1 SGHNT, CDR2 YYREEE (reference sequence). CDR3 nucleotides: TGTGCCAGCAGCTTGACAGGGGGTAATGAAAAACTGTTTTTT. Its translation is CASSLTGGNEKLFF.

J is TRBJ2-6 and V is TRBV5-1, with D possibly being TRBD2 (6 bases). V was clipped by 7 bases and J by 1 base, with 12 bases between them. Germline CDR1 SGHRS, CDR2 YFSETQ. This CDR3 is built from 15 residues. CDR3 DNA: TGCGCCAGCCAACCCGGGAGTTCTGGGGCCAACGTCCTGACTTTC. Protein sequence: CASQPGSSGANVLTF.

This clone was counted only a few times. The chain couples TRBV6-5 to TRBJ1-1; D not certain. Germline lookup yields CDR1 MNHEY and CDR2 SVGAGI. V was cut by 5 bases and J by 0 bases, with 10 bases left in between. The CDR3 loop spans 14 amino acids. The CDR3 sequence: CASSKQTMNTEAFF. CDR3 coding DNA: TGTGCCAGCAGTAAACAGACTATGAACACTGAAGCTTTCTTT.

This clone was seen just once. The chain has TRBV7-9 and TRBJ2-1; D might be TRBD2 (5 bases). The CDR3 covers 13 residues. Germline values: CDR1 SEHNR, CDR2 FQNEAQ (reference sequence). V was pared by 2 bases and J by 8 bases, with 10 bases between. DNA of the CDR3: TGTGCCAGCAGCTTAACTCTCGGGGATGAGCAGTTCTTC. Protein sequence: CASSLTLGDEQFF.